The present entry profiles one T cell receptor (beta chain) with its context. This clonotype was seen repeatedly, ten times or more. There is no known antigen for this receptor. Qualities for individual bases were not recorded, and no much larger clone is one base off. The run used an Illumina HiSeq 1500. TCRdb redid the processing of the public reads, applying fastp at Q25 and MiXCR, and retained in-frame beta chains. Each CDR3 protein gets just one entry, which takes the most common genes and DNA from the rows behind it. The sample table holds 150,000 to 200,000 distinct CDR3 sequences, of which under 15% were seen once. About a quarter of the sample goes to the ten largest clones. The CDR3 spans 15 residues, from the cysteine through the phenylalanine. Only the CDR3 DNA stays, 45 bases, in frame from base 1. Trimming removed 4 bases from V and 0 bases from J, leaving 13 bases between the germline ends. Based on the germline V gene, the CDR1 and CDR2 sequences are SGHTA and FQGNSA.

These data are taken from a study of T cell repertoires in cytomegalovirus infection (dated by TCRdb to the late 2010s). A note on the overall study: Donor HLA type was relevant to the analysis, as public TCR beta signatures indicated carriage of CMV infection together with the matching HLA type. What the work shows at the level of the full study, not this receptor alone: The ex vivo response was dominated by HLA-C-restricted CMV-specific TCR beta clonotypes, which also provided the single most frequent clonotype in two of eight donors. Carriers of CMV infection plus the relevant HLA type were discriminated by the cumulative frequency of public TCR beta family members in the study cohort and in an independent roughly 400-donor cohort.

The TCR was taken from a human donor in good health (CMV status not recorded). Some clones in this sample may be carry-over from other donors' samples. The sample taken for sequencing was PBMCs. The chain is made from TRBV7-2 and TRBJ2-7, with TRBD1 tentatively as D gene (5 bases match). The nucleotide sequence is TGTGCCAGCAGCTCTGAGACAGAGAGCTCCTACGAGCAGTACTTC. Its coded protein is CASSSETESSYEQYF.